This T cell receptor beta chain was found in a study of post-analysis software for immune sequencing data. About the study: The patients showed relapsing-remitting, secondary progressive and progressive-relapsing multiple sclerosis courses.

Study results and caveats: Strong co-clustering by F measure was seen for same-batch samples.

A note on this clonotype: Its antigen is not identified.

The authors incorporated unique molecular identifiers into the TCR beta cDNA libraries. The authors obtained approximately 460,000 cDNA molecules from roughly 1.1 to 9.2 million T cells. TCRdb recomputed calls from the PCR reads with MiXCR, one row per CDR3 protein. Of more than 500,000 distinct CDR3 sequences listed, less than 40% are singletons. Sequencing used blood. The source of this sequence is a girl aged 2-17 years with multiple sclerosis.

The chain's CDR3 is CSVEELTGYGHEQYF. The CDR3 coding sequence is TGCAGCGTTGAAGAATTAACAGGGTATGGCCACGAGCAGTACTTC. The chain has TRBV29-1 and TRBJ2-7, with D maybe TRBD1 (6 bases). Germline CDR1 is SQVTM and CDR2 is ANQGSEA. V lost 0 bases, J lost 5 bases, and 17 bases lay in between. The CDR3 contains 15 residues.